Sequencing of this T cell receptor beta chain was carried out in a study of T cells in Graves' hyperthyroidism and ophthalmopathy. Whole-study context: Peripheral blood draws took place at initial diagnosis, ahead of any treatment. Study-level points and caveats: Most clonotypes expanded in the thyroid (above 0.001) were also present in blood.

TCR beta CDR3 region amplification was performed from RNA transcripts. In the first-round RT-PCR of the TCR CDR3, the HTBI primer set was used. TCRdb reprocessed the multiplex PCR reads with MiXCR, giving one entry per CDR3 protein. The sample has over 450,000 distinct CDR3 sequences, around 14% seen once. Criteria for exclusion of patients were uncontrolled infection, other autoimmune disease, pregnancy or lactation. Ten or more counts support this clonotype. Its antigen is not known. CDR3 length: 14 amino acids. Between the trimmed V and J ends, which lost 5 bases and 3 bases, there was a span of 16 bases. CDR1 is DFQATT and CDR2 is SNEGSKA in the germline V gene (reference sequence).

The sample taken for sequencing was blood. The TCR comes from a woman between 18 and 30 years old with Graves' hyperthyroidism. The V and J genes are TRBV20-1 and TRBJ1-1; D not certain. CDR3 nucleotides: TGCAGTGCTCCCCCCCGGCAGGCGCACACTGAAGCTTTCTTT. Encoded protein: CSAPPRQAHTEAFF.